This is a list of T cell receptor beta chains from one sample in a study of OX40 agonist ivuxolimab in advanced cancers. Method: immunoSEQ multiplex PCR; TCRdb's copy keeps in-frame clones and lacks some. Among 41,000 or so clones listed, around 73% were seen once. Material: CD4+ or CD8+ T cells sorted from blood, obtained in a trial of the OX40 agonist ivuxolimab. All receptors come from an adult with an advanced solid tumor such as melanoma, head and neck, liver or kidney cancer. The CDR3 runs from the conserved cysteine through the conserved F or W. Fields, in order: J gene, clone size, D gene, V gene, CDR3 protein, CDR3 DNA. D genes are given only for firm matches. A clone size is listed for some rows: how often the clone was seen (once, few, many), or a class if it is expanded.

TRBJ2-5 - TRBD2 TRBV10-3 CATRLGGGQETQYF TGTGCCACCAGGCTGGGGGGGGGCCAAGAGACCCAGTACTTC
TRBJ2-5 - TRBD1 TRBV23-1 CASSQSSGQLKETQYF TGCGCCAGCAGTCAATCATCGGGACAGCTTAAAGAGACCCAGTACTTC
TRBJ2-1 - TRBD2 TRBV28 CASTRLGTSGRNEQFF TGTGCCAGCACCCGGCTCGGGACTAGCGGGAGGAATGAGCAGTTCTTC
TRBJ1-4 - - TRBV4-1 CASSRTGNPNEKLFF TGCGCCAGCAGCCGTACAGGGAACCCTAATGAAAAACTGTTTTTT
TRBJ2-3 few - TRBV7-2 CASSPDLTAPPDTQYF TGTGCCAGCAGCCCGGACCTCACCGCCCCCCCAGATACGCAGTATTTT
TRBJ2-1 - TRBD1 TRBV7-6 CASSPILLTTGSEQFF TGTGCCAGCAGCCCCATACTACTGACGACAGGGTCGGAGCAGTTCTTC
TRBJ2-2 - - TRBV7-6 CASSPSGNGELFF TGTGCCAGCAGCCCATCCGGGAACGGGGAGCTGTTTTTT
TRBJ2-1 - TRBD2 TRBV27 CASRLAVYNEQFF TGTGCCAGCAGGCTAGCGGTCTACAATGAGCAGTTCTTC
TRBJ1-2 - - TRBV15 CATSRDRAGPYGYTF TGTGCCACCAGCAGAGATCGGGCAGGGCCCTATGGCTACACCTTC
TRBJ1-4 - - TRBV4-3 CASSPDSTTNEKLFF TGCGCCAGCAGCCCCGATTCGACAACTAATGAAAAACTGTTTTTT
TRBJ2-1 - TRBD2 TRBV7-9 CASSLGASGTTYNEQFF TGTGCCAGCAGCTTAGGCGCTAGCGGAACCACCTACAATGAGCAGTTCTTC
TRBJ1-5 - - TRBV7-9 CASSSWGPNQPQHF TGTGCCAGCAGCTCGTGGGGCCCCAATCAGCCCCAGCATTTT
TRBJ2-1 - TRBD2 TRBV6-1 CASSEGLSGSNEQFF TGTGCCAGCAGTGAAGGTTTGAGCGGGAGCAATGAGCAGTTCTTC
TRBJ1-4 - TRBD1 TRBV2 CASSPWTGEAHNEKLFF TGTGCCAGCAGTCCTTGGACAGGCGAAGCCCATAATGAAAAACTGTTTTTT
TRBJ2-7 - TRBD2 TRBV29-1 CSVTHLSAGVTSYEQYF TGCAGCGTTACCCACTTATCAGCGGGAGTTACCTCCTACGAGCAGTACTTC
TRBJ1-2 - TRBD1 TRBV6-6 CASTQQGNYGYTF TGTGCCAGCACCCAACAGGGGAACTATGGCTACACCTTC
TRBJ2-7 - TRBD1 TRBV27 CASSLTGTGASYEQYF TGTGCCAGCAGTCTCACCGGGACAGGGGCGTCCTACGAGCAGTACTTC
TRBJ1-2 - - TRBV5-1 CASATEPNYGYTF TGCGCCAGCGCGACGGAGCCAAACTATGGCTACACCTTC
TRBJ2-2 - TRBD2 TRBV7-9 CASSLPPGLVTGELFF TGTGCCAGCAGCTTACCTCCGGGACTAGTTACCGGGGAGCTGTTTTTT
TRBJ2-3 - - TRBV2 CATQGGVADTQYF TGTGCCACCCAAGGCGGCGTTGCAGATACGCAGTATTTT
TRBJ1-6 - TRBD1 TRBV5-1 CASSSPTGPNSPLHF TGCGCCAGCAGCTCACCGACAGGGCCTAATTCACCCCTCCACTTT
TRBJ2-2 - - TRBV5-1 CASSLGSGELFF TGCGCCAGCAGCTTAGGGTCCGGGGAGCTGTTTTTT
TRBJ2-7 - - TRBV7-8 CASSSQGEGEQYF TGTGCCAGCAGCTCCCAGGGGGAGGGCGAGCAGTACTTC
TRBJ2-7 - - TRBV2 CASRRGSALHHEQYF TGTGCCAGCAGGAGGGGTTCAGCATTACACCACGAGCAGTACTTC
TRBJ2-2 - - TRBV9 CASSSHEAGELFF TGTGCCAGCAGCTCCCACGAGGCCGGGGAGCTGTTTTTT